This T cell receptor beta chain was observed in a study of T cells in localized non-small cell lung cancer. Study results and limitations: Detection in adjacent lung was observed for a median around 50 of the top 100 tumor clones. Sequencing involved a lone tumor region, leaving heterogeneity possible. Maximal T cell clonality occurred in uninvolved adjacent lung, with tumor ranking below it.

Measured with immunoSEQ multiplex PCR; TCRdb has only the in-frame clones, and not every one. The sample includes about 82,000 clones, about three quarters seen only once; the top ten take less than 20%. The CDR3 length is 16 residues. Trimming shortened V by 7 bases and J by 6 bases, and 19 bases separated the two germline ends. Germline loops: CDR1 SEHNR, CDR2 FQNEAQ (reference sequence). About this clone itself: What it binds is unknown.

The sample was PBMCs, taken before any cancer treatment. The chain is built from TRBV7-9 and TRBJ1-6; perhaps TRBD1 as D (5 bases). The TCR was taken from a man aged 35-75 years with stage II squamous cell lung carcinoma. CDR3 protein: CASTTGEGSGNSPLHF. CDR3 bases: TGTGCCAGCACAACCGGGGAGGGGTCGGGTAATTCACCCCTCCACTTT.